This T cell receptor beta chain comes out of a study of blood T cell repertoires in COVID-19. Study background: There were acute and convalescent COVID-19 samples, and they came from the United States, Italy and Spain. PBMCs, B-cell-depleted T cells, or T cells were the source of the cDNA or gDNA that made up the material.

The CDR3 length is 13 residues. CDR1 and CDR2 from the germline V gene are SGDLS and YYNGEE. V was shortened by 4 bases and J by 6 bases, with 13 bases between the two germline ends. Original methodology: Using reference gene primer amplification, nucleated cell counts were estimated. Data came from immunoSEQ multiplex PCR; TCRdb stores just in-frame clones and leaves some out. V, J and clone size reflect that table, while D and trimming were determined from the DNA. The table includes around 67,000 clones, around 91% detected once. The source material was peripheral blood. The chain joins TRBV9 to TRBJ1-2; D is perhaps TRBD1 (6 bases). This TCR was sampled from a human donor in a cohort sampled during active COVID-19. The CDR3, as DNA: TGTGCCAGCAGCCAGGGGCAGGGCGATGGCTACACCTTC. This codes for CASSQGQGDGYTF.